These 26 T cell receptor beta chains share one sample of origin, sequenced in a study of CD8 T cells in ankylosing spondylitis. Using its own MiXCR run on the 5' RACE reads, TCRdb lists one record per CDR3 protein. The data hold about 400,000 distinct CDR3 sequences, with 20% to 25% observed a single time. The material sequenced was blood, either unsorted or a sorted T cell fraction (not recorded which). The receptors originated from a male donor with ankylosing spondylitis or in good health (not recorded which).

The chain links TRBV4-1 to TRBJ1-5; a weak D match, TRBD1 (5 bases). In germline, CDR1 is MGHRA, CDR2 YSYEKL. This CDR3 has 16 amino acids. The V end was cut by 0 bases, the J end by 2 bases, with 11 bases between. The CDR3 spells CASSQEERGGNQPQHF. CDR3 coding DNA: TGCGCCAGCAGCCAAGAGGAGAGGGGTGGCAATCAGCCCCAGCATTTT.

This clonotype was seen only a few times. The chain joins TRBV12-3 or TRBV12-4 to TRBJ2-1; TRBD1 is a possible D gene (5 bases). Trimming pared 6 bases from V and 3 bases from J, leaving 18 bases between. This CDR3 has 16 amino acids. DNA of the CDR3: TGTGCCAGCAGCCCAAAGGGGCAGGGCTACTACAATGAGCAGTTCTTC. Its translation: CASSPKGQGYYNEQFF.

The chain carries TRBV5-1 and TRBJ2-3; the match to TRBD1 covers 8 bases. CDR3 length: 16 residues. Germline V gene sequence: CDR1 SGHRS, CDR2 YFSETQ. V was clipped by 4 bases and J by 1 base; unmatched bases: 8. Written as DNA, the CDR3 is TGCGCCAGCAGCGAATCGACAGGGGCCGGCACAGATACGCAGTATTTT. It codes for CASSESTGAGTDTQYF.

This clonotype was counted only a few times. In nucleotides, the CDR3 is TGTGCTAGTGGTTCCCGGACTAGCGCTGAGCAGTTCTTC. Its translation: CASGSRTSAEQFF. The rearrangement links TRBV12-5 to TRBJ2-1; 9 nucleotides line up with TRBD2. The CDR3 is made up of 13 amino acids. Germline values: CDR1 LGHNT, CDR2 FRNRAP. Trimming cost V 4 bases and J 9 bases; bases outside gene matches: 4.

The gene calls are TRBV7-2 and TRBJ2-1; 8 positions agree with TRBD2. Germline CDR1 reads SGHTA; CDR2 reads FQGNSA. The CDR3 extends over 15 amino acids. V trimming: 7 bases; J trimming: 7 bases; junction bases outside the gene matches: 12. CDR3 sequence reads: CASTPWLAGGNEQFF. CDR3 in DNA: TGTGCCAGCACCCCGTGGCTAGCGGGTGGGAATGAGCAGTTCTTC.

This clonotype has just a few counts. The J gene is TRBJ1-5, the V gene TRBV12-3 or TRBV12-4; D call uncertain. Trimming removed 1 base at V and 2 bases at J, with 9 bases between. CDR3 length: 15 residues. Written as DNA, the CDR3 is TGTGCCAGCAGTTTAGAGGGTAGGGGCAATCAGCCCCAGCATTTT. It yields the protein CASSLEGRGNQPQHF.

This clonotype was recorded at least ten times. V and J are TRBV9 and TRBJ1-1; no definite D call. This CDR3 is 13 amino acids long. With 0 bases removed from V and 4 bases from J, the gap between germline ends came to 7 bases. Germline V CDR1 and CDR2: SGDLS, YYNGEE. The CDR3 here is CASSVGGSTEAFF. The CDR3 DNA follows: TGTGCCAGCAGCGTAGGAGGGAGCACTGAAGCTTTCTTT.

This chain joins TRBV12-3 or TRBV12-4 and TRBJ1-2; D is perhaps TRBD1 (5 bases). Trimming shortened V by 5 bases and J by 8 bases, and 24 bases separated the two germline ends. This CDR3 spans 16 amino acids. The CDR3: CASSPPALGWGRGYTF. In DNA, the CDR3 is TGTGCCAGCAGTCCCCCGGCATTAGGGTGGGGCCGGGGCTACACCTTC.

This rearrangement joins TRBV12-3 or TRBV12-4 to TRBJ2-3; 7 bases fit TRBD2. Trimming at V came to 3 bases and at J to 14 bases, leaving 8 bases not matched to a gene. The CDR3 covers 12 residues. The CDR3 sequence is CASSFWAGEGYF. CDR3 DNA sequence: TGTGCCAGCAGTTTTTGGGCGGGGGAAGGGTATTTT.

This clonotype appeared a few times. This sequence joins TRBV7-2 and TRBJ2-1, with 7 bases identical to TRBD1. The germline CDR1 and CDR2 sequences are SGHTA and FQGNSA. The V gene end was trimmed by 6 bases and the J gene end by 8 bases; junction bases not matched to a gene: 7. This CDR3 has 13 residues. CDR3 in DNA: TGTGCCAGCAGGCATTCCGGGACAGATGAGCAGTTCTTC. Protein product: CASRHSGTDEQFF.

This clonotype was recorded a few times. The chain links TRBV11-2 to TRBJ2-7; 9 positions match TRBD1. This CDR3 has 16 amino acids. CDR1 is SGHAT, CDR2 FQNNGV, per germline. Trimming removed 2 bases from V and 4 bases from J; junction bases left unmatched: 9. The CDR3 nucleotides read TGTGCCAGCAGCTTATTCCGGACAGGGGCGACTTACGAGCAGTACTTC. Encoded protein: CASSLFRTGATYEQYF. The full variable domain, with the rest looked up from reference TRBV11-2 and TRBJ2-7, is EAGVAQSPRYKIIEKRQSVAFWCNPISGHATLYWYQQILGQGPKLLIQFQNNGVVDDSQLPKDRFSAERLKGVDSTLKIQPAKLEDSAVYLCASSLFRTGATYEQYFGPGTRLTVT.

The chain combines TRBV11-2 with TRBJ2-3; D may match TRBD1 or TRBD2 (5 bases each). Trimming stripped 1 base from V and 2 bases from J, with 10 bases between. Germline V gene sequence: CDR1 SGHAT, CDR2 FQNNGV. The CDR3 has 15 amino acids. CDR3 sequence (DNA): TGTGCCAGCAGCTTAGCCTGGGACCACACAGATACGCAGTATTTT. This sequence encodes CASSLAWDHTDTQYF.

This sequence joins TRBV12-3 or TRBV12-4 and TRBJ1-1; no firm D call. The ends were cut back, 7 bases at V and 0 bases at J, with 12 bases in the middle. The CDR3 is 14 amino acids. For the CDR3, the DNA is TGTGCCAGCACTACCAGTTGGATGAACACTGAAGCTTTCTTT. It codes for CASTTSWMNTEAFF.

This clonotype was picked up many times. V is TRBV27 and J is TRBJ1-5; D is uncertain. Trimming removed 1 base from V and 2 bases from J, with 3 bases in between. The CDR3 runs to 13 residues. CDR1 is MNHEY, CDR2 SMNVEV, per germline (reference sequence). The DNA for the CDR3 is TGTGCCAGCAGTTTATTGGGCAATCAGCCCCAGCATTTT. Translating it yields CASSLLGNQPQHF.

The chain has TRBV20-1 and TRBJ2-1; 8 bases line up with TRBD2. Germline CDR1 and CDR2: DFQATT and SNEGSKA (reference sequence). Trimming removed 3 bases from V and 3 bases from J; junction bases left unmatched: 7. CDR3 length: 15 amino acids. This chain's CDR3 is CSARVSGGHYNEQFF. For the CDR3, the DNA is TGCAGTGCTAGGGTGTCGGGGGGGCACTACAATGAGCAGTTCTTC.

In its sample, this clonotype was seen a few times. The V gene is TRBV12-3 or TRBV12-4, the J gene TRBJ2-5; D is perhaps TRBD1 or TRBD2 (6 bases each). Trimming cost V 7 bases and J 10 bases, with 16 bases left between them. CDR3 length equals 12 residues. CDR3 sequence: CASTDGGTLQYF. CDR3 coding DNA: TGTGCCAGCACCGACGGAGGGACACTCCAGTACTTC.

This CDR3 is CATRQGGTDTQYF. The CDR3 DNA sequence: TGTGCCACCCGGCAGGGTGGCACAGATACGCAGTATTTT. This sequence joins TRBV15 and TRBJ2-3; the D gene is possibly TRBD1 (5 bases). Germline V CDR1 and CDR2: LNHNV, YYDKDF (reference sequence). This CDR3 spans 13 amino acids. The V and J ends lost 8 bases and 1 base respectively, with 10 bases between them.

The V gene is TRBV10-2, the J gene TRBJ2-7; 9 bases agree with TRBD2. The J segment lost 4 bases and the V segment lost 4 bases, leaving 5 bases of the junction unmatched. The CDR3 is 14 amino acids. In germline, CDR1 is WSHSY, CDR2 SAAADI. The CDR3 here is CASSADSGGYEQYF. The CDR3 DNA is TGCGCCAGCAGTGCTGATAGCGGGGGATACGAGCAGTACTTC.

V is TRBV5-5 and J is TRBJ2-5; D is unclear. Germline lookup yields CDR1 SGHKS and CDR2 YYEKEE (reference sequence). V dropped 3 bases and J dropped 0 bases, with 12 bases sitting between them. CDR3 length: 15 residues. The CDR3 DNA reads TGTGCCAGCAGCTCAGGCCCCATATACCAAGAGACCCAGTACTTC. Translating it yields CASSSGPIYQETQYF. Drawing the rest from reference TRBV5-5 and TRBJ2-5, the complete variable domain is DAGVTQSPTHLIKTRGQQVTLRCSPISGHKSVSWYQQVLGQGPQFIFQYYEKEERGRGNFPDRFSARQFPNYSSELNVNALLLGDSALYLCASSSGPIYQETQYFGPGTRLLVL.

V gene TRBV7-6 combines with J gene TRBJ2-3; TRBD2 aligns across 10 bases. V shed 1 base, J shed 0 bases, and the junction held 7 bases outside the gene matches. CDR1 SGHVS and CDR2 FNYEAQ come from the germline V gene. The CDR3 runs 18 residues. As DNA, the CDR3 is TGTGCCAGCAGCTTAGTGTCGGGAGCGGGGGGGAGCACAGATACGCAGTATTTT. It encodes CASSLVSGAGGSTDTQYF.

The table lists this clonotype with many counts. The J gene is TRBJ1-5, the V gene TRBV28, with a weak D call TRBD1 (5 bases). Trimming removed 3 bases at V and 4 bases at J, with 7 bases between. Germline V gives CDR1 MDHEN, CDR2 SYDVKM. The CDR3 is 13 amino acids. The CDR3 protein is CASSFSGNQPQHF. CDR3 DNA: TGTGCCAGCAGTTTTTCAGGGAATCAGCCCCAGCATTTT.

This clonotype was counted a few times. The CDR3 is CASSYRGTDTQYF. In DNA, the CDR3 is TGTGCCAGCAGTTACCGGGGCACAGATACGCAGTATTTT. The rearrangement uses TRBV6-5 and TRBJ2-3, with D hard to call. CDR1 is MNHEY, CDR2 SVGAGI, per germline. The ends were cut back, 2 bases at V and 1 base at J, with 4 bases in the middle. CDR3 length: 13 residues.

The chain uses TRBV10-2 and TRBJ2-2; TRBD2 is a possible D gene (5 bases). CDR1 and CDR2 (germline): WSHSY, SAAADI. Trimming left V 11 bases short and J 5 bases short, with 24 bases between. This CDR3 has 16 residues. CDR3 DNA sequence: TGCGCCTCTAGGTGGTTGGTAGACGGGGATACCGGGGAGCTGTTTTTT. It translates to CASRWLVDGDTGELFF.

The chain uses TRBV12-3 or TRBV12-4 and TRBJ1-3, with D unclear. CDR3 length equals 14 residues. The V end lost 5 bases, the J end lost 2 bases, and 10 bases lay between the germline ends. CDR3 nucleotide sequence: TGTGCCAGCAGTCTCGGGGAAGCTGGAAACACCATATATTTT. This codes for CASSLGEAGNTIYF.

There are a few counts of this clonotype. The chain links TRBV12-3 or TRBV12-4 to TRBJ2-2; 8 positions agree with TRBD1. Losses at the gene ends were 3 bases for V and 7 bases for J; bases not matched to a gene: 4. This CDR3 is 14 amino acids long. This CDR3 is CASSFRGRGGELFF. The CDR3 DNA reads TGTGCCAGCAGTTTCAGGGGGCGCGGCGGGGAGCTGTTTTTT.

The gene calls are TRBV11-2 and TRBJ2-1; TRBD2 matches at 12 bases. Germline CDR1 and CDR2: SGHAT and FQNNGV. The CDR3 extends over 17 amino acids. The V gene end was trimmed by 2 bases and the J gene end by 4 bases; junction bases not matched to a gene: 6. This CDR3 is CASSLFTSGGSYNEQFF. CDR3 sequence (DNA): TGTGCCAGCAGCTTATTCACTAGCGGGGGGTCTTACAATGAGCAGTTCTTC.